This TCR beta chain was recovered during a study of long-term antiretroviral therapy in people with HIV. Study-wide results and limits: Spans of CDR3 length were tighter for HIV repertoires than for controls. Diversity increased after ART yet remained lower than in transplant donor controls. Neither ART adherence, viral resistance nor therapy changes were documented.

The authors ran the immunoSEQ assay, v3.0, at survey level. Profiling relied on immunoSEQ multiplex PCR, and the TCRdb table lists in-frame clones only, not all of them. The data contain 28,000 or so clones, roughly 84% of them singletons. V gave up 8 bases and J gave up 7 bases; unmatched junction bases: 9. The CDR3 has 14 residues. The germline gives CDR1 MNHEY, CDR2 SVGAGI. Each contributor possessed a minimum of one pre-ART and a minimum of two post-ART PBMC samples. A remark on this clone: Its antigen remains unknown.

The clonotype comes from a man between 18 and 29 years old with HIV. The source material was unsorted PBMCs, sampled 0.4 years after starting antiretroviral therapy. The V and J genes are TRBV6-5 and TRBJ1-5, with 9 bases identical to TRBD1. CDR3 amino acids: CASAPGTGFQPQHF. As DNA, the CDR3 is TGTGCCAGCGCCCCCGGGACAGGGTTCCAGCCCCAGCATTTT.